This T cell receptor (beta chain) appears in the sequencing data of a study of blood T cell repertoires in COVID-19. Study as a whole: T cells, B-cell-depleted T cells, or PBMCs provided the cDNA or gDNA that served as material.

CDR3 length: 15 residues. Trimming shortened V by 5 bases and J by 0 bases, and 14 bases separated the two germline ends. Germline V lookup: CDR1 GTSNPN, CDR2 SVGIG (reference sequence). In the study's own analysis: Researchers report that nucleated cell counts were estimated from reference gene primer amplification. The data were produced by immunoSEQ multiplex PCR, yet TCRdb's version contains in-frame clones alone and is incomplete. From that table come the V and J calls and clone size; the DNA was used to work out D and trimming. The table lists some 70,000 clones, over 75% of them singletons, with roughly 6.5% in the top ten.

The chain recombines TRBV30 with TRBJ2-4; a possible D gene is TRBD1 (5 bases). What was sequenced was peripheral blood. This TCR derives from a man aged 45-65 years with active COVID-19. The CDR3 loop is CAWEGPDIAKNIQYF. The CDR3 DNA reads as TGTGCCTGGGAAGGACCGGACATAGCCAAAAACATTCAGTACTTC.